The 29 T cell receptor beta chains given below trace back to one sample, sequenced in a study of T cells expressing NK-cell markers. Using the 5' RACE reads, TCRdb records one entry per CDR3 protein without DNA. This sample contains 350,000 to 450,000 distinct CDR3 sequences. Sequences were obtained from blood T cells: a sorted CD56 or NKG2C T cell subset, CD4+ or CD8+ T cells, or bulk PBMC T cells (not recorded which). Every receptor here comes from a man aged 18 to 70 in good health.

The CDR3 reads CASRLTGGGNTQYF. The chain combines TRBV6-2 or TRBV6-3 with TRBJ2-3; TCRdb returns TRBD2, unconfirmable since there is no DNA. This CDR3 is built from 14 residues. Germline lookup yields CDR1 MNHEY and CDR2 SVGEGT.

V gene TRBV11-2 combines with J gene TRBJ2-3; TCRdb picks TRBD2, but there is no DNA to check that call. Germline lookup yields CDR1 SGHAT and CDR2 FQNNGV. CDR3 length: 19 amino acids. CDR3 loop: CASSLRPIQAGIGADTQYF.

The chain carries TRBV20-1 and TRBJ1-5; without DNA, the TCRdb call of TRBD1 cannot be checked. Germline loops: CDR1 DFQATT, CDR2 SNEGSKA (reference sequence). The CDR3 runs to 11 residues. CDR3 region: CSVGGRQPQHF.

The chain uses TRBV5-1 and TRBJ2-5; TCRdb's assignment of TRBD2 cannot be checked, as there is no DNA. CDR1 and CDR2 (germline): SGHRS, YFSETQ. The CDR3 loop spans 14 amino acids. CDR3 region: CASSATGLQETQYF.

The V call is TRBV6-2 or TRBV6-3, the J call TRBJ1-5; TCRdb calls TRBD1, which cannot be checked without DNA. The length of the CDR3 is 14 residues. The germline V gene encodes CDR1 MNHEY and CDR2 SVGEGT. The CDR3 sequence is CASSYSGGLQPQHF.

CDR3 in amino acids: CASSPSHLGYGEAMFSNQPQHF. V usage is TRBV18 and J usage is TRBJ1-5. The CDR3 contains 22 residues. Germline loops: CDR1 KGHSH, CDR2 LQKENI.

The chain recombines TRBV7-2 with TRBJ1-5. Germline V gives CDR1 SGHTA, CDR2 FQGNSA. The length of the CDR3 is 13 residues. CDR3 sequence: CASSSDGKEAQHF.

The rearrangement joins TRBV27 to TRBJ2-7; the D call of TRBD2 rests on TCRdb alone, since no DNA is present to check it. This CDR3 is built from 13 residues. Germline lookup yields CDR1 MNHEY and CDR2 SMNVEV (reference sequence). The CDR3 region is CASVAGGTYEQYF.

The chain joins TRBV6-5 to TRBJ2-5; TCRdb outputs TRBD2, but without DNA this stays unchecked. The CDR3 has 17 amino acids. Germline CDR1 and CDR2: MNHEY and SVGAGI. CDR3 region: CASSSGMTSGPQETQYF.

The V and J genes are TRBV2 and TRBJ2-1. This CDR3 contains 13 residues. CDR1 and CDR2 (germline): SNHLY, FYNNEI. CDR3 protein: CASSEVRGNEQFF.

This chain's CDR3 is CASSSPSGVYNEQFF. The chain recombines TRBV28 with TRBJ2-1; the D gene TCRdb calls, TRBD2, cannot be checked with no DNA. This CDR3 region has 15 residues. Germline CDR1 MDHEN, CDR2 SYDVKM. The variable domain in full, with the rest retrieved from reference TRBV28 and TRBJ2-1, is DVKVTQSSRYLVKRTGEKVFLECVQDMDHENMFWYRQDPGLGLRLIYFSYDVKMKEKGDIPEGYSVSREKKERFSLILESASTNQTSMYLCASSSPSGVYNEQFFGPGTRLTVL.

This CDR3 reads CASSILPGTGFSYEQYF. The J gene is TRBJ2-7, the V gene TRBV6-1; TCRdb reports TRBD1, a call that lacks DNA to check it against. In germline, CDR1 is MNHNS, CDR2 SASEGT. This CDR3 spans 17 amino acids.

The J gene is TRBJ2-7, the V gene TRBV12-3 or TRBV12-4; no DNA is available, so the TRBD2 call from TCRdb remains unchecked. There are 11 residues in the CDR3. The CDR3 region is CASSPGRAQYF.

The rearrangement links TRBV11-1 to TRBJ2-2. CDR1 and CDR2 from the germline V gene are SGHAT and FQDESV (reference sequence). The CDR3 spans 14 residues. CDR3 amino acids: CASSASRNTGELFF.

The chain couples TRBV12-5 to TRBJ2-7; TCRdb selects TRBD2, and the lack of DNA leaves this call unchecked. Germline CDR1 is LGHNT and CDR2 is FRNRAP. This CDR3 contains 17 residues. CDR3: CASGLLPGLKNSYEQYF. The full variable domain, rest sourced from reference TRBV12-5 and TRBJ2-7, is DARVTQTPRHKVTEMGQEVTMRCQPILGHNTVFWYRQTMMQGLELLAYFRNRAPLDDSGMPKDRFSAEMPDATLATLKIQPSEPRDSAVYFCASGLLPGLKNSYEQYFGPGTRLTVT.

The V and J genes are TRBV20-1 and TRBJ2-2; with no DNA, the TCRdb D assignment of TRBD1 cannot be verified. CDR1 and CDR2 (germline): DFQATT, SNEGSKA (reference sequence). The CDR3 covers 15 residues. Here the CDR3 reads CSARDPGQGTGELFF.

J is TRBJ2-6 and V is TRBV18. Germline CDR1 is KGHSH and CDR2 is LQKENI. The CDR3 contains 16 residues. CDR3 sequence reads: CASSPSSYSGANVLTF.

The chain has TRBV12-3 or TRBV12-4 and TRBJ2-5; the D call from TCRdb, TRBD2, cannot be confirmed without DNA. The CDR3 has 15 residues. The CDR3 sequence is CASSIGLAGGETQYF.

This sequence joins TRBV4-1 and TRBJ2-1; TCRdb's D call, TRBD2, is unchecked because there is no DNA. Germline V gene data show CDR1 as MGHRA and CDR2 as YSYEKL. The CDR3 covers 16 residues. This CDR3 is CASSQEGASGNNEQFF.

The V and J genes are TRBV5-4 and TRBJ2-3; checking the TCRdb D call of TRBD1 is not possible without DNA. The CDR3 runs 13 residues. Germline V gives CDR1 SGHNT, CDR2 YYREEE (reference sequence). The CDR3 spells CASGLGSVDTQYF. Drawing the rest from reference TRBV5-4 and TRBJ2-3, the complete variable domain is ETGVTQSPTHLIKTRGQQVTLRCSSQSGHNTVSWYQQALGQGPQFIFQYYREEENGRGNFPPRFSGLQFPNYSSELNVNALELDDSALYLCASGLGSVDTQYFGPGTRLTVL.

This CDR3 is CASNSRGRADTQYF. This sequence joins TRBV6-5 and TRBJ2-3; checking the TCRdb D call of TRBD1 is not possible without DNA. This CDR3 spans 14 amino acids. The germline gives CDR1 MNHEY, CDR2 SVGAGI.

CDR3 sequence: CASSRLAVDTGELFF. The chain employs TRBV4-1 and TRBJ2-2; the TRBD2 assignment by TCRdb is unverifiable without DNA. CDR1 and CDR2 (germline): MGHRA, YSYEKL. The CDR3 has 15 amino acids.

The V and J genes are TRBV5-1 and TRBJ1-5. From germline, CDR1 is SGHRS and CDR2 YFSETQ. The CDR3 is 13 amino acids. CDR3 region: CASRPDSNQPQHF.

The CDR3 sequence: CASSLGGTVADEQYF. The chain uses TRBV5-1 and TRBJ2-7. The germline CDR1 and CDR2 sequences are SGHRS and YFSETQ. CDR3 length equals 15 residues.

The gene calls are TRBV5-1 and TRBJ1-2; the TCRdb D gene call, TRBD1, has no DNA to confirm it. CDR1 and CDR2 (germline): SGHRS, YFSETQ. CDR3 length: 14 amino acids. CDR3 region: CASTPGYTNYGYTF.

The chain joins TRBV12-5 to TRBJ2-7; the D call of TRBD1 rests on TCRdb alone, since no DNA is present to check it. Germline V lookup: CDR1 LGHNT, CDR2 FRNRAP. This CDR3 region has 14 residues. CDR3 sequence: CASAPGTGWGEQYF. The full variable domain, with the rest looked up from reference TRBV12-5 and TRBJ2-7, is DARVTQTPRHKVTEMGQEVTMRCQPILGHNTVFWYRQTMMQGLELLAYFRNRAPLDDSGMPKDRFSAEMPDATLATLKIQPSEPRDSAVYFCASAPGTGWGEQYFGPGTRLTVT.

J is TRBJ2-3 and V is TRBV20-1; TCRdb picks TRBD2, but there is no DNA to check that call. Germline V lookup: CDR1 DFQATT, CDR2 SNEGSKA (reference sequence). The CDR3 is 15 residues long. CDR3 sequence reads: CSARAGSGGGATQYF.

The chain links TRBV5-1 to TRBJ1-2; TCRdb proposes TRBD1, but this gene call is untestable without DNA. This CDR3 contains 14 residues. The germline gives CDR1 SGHRS, CDR2 YFSETQ. CDR3 in amino acids: CASAQGPQGDGYTF.

The gene calls are TRBV6-1 and TRBJ2-7; the D gene TCRdb calls, TRBD2, cannot be checked with no DNA. From germline, CDR1 is MNHNS and CDR2 SASEGT. This CDR3 has 15 residues. The CDR3 loop is CASRPTSGGSYEQYF.